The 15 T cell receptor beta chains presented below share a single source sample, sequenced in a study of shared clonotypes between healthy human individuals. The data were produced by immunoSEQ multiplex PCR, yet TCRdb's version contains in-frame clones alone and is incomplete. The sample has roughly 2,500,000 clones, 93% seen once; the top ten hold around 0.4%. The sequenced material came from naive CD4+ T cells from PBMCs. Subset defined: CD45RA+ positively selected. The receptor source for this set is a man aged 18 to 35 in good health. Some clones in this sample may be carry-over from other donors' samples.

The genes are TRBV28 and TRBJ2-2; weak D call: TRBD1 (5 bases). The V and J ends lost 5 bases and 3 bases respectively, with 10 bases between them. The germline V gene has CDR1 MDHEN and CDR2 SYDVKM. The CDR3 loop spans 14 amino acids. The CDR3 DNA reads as TGTGCCAGCAGTCAGGGTACGGACACCGGGGAGCTGTTTTTT. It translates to CASSQGTDTGELFF.

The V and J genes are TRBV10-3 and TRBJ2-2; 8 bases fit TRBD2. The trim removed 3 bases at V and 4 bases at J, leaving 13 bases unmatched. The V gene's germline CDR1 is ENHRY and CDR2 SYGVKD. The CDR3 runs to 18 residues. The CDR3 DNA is TGTGCCATCAGTGATGTAATCGGGGGGGCGCATGGCACCGGGGAGCTGTTTTTT. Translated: CAISDVIGGAHGTGELFF.

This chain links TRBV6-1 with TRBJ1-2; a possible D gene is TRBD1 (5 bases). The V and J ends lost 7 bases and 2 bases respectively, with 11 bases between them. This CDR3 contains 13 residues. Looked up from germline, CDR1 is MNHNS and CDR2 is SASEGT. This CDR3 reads CASIMTDNYGYTF. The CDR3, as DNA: TGTGCCAGCATTATGACAGACAACTATGGCTACACCTTC.

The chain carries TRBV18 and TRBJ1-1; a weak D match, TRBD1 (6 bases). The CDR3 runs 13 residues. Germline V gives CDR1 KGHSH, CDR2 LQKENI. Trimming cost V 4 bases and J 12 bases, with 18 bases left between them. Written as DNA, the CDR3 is TGTGCCAGCTCACTTTCCGGCAGGGGTGGGACTTTCTTT. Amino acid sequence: CASSLSGRGGTFF.

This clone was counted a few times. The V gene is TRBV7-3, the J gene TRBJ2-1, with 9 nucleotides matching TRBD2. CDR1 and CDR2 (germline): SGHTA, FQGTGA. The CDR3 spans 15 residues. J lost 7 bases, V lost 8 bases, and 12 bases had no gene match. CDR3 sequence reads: CASQRAGGPGNEQFF. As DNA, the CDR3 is TGTGCCAGCCAGAGGGCGGGAGGGCCTGGGAATGAGCAGTTCTTC.

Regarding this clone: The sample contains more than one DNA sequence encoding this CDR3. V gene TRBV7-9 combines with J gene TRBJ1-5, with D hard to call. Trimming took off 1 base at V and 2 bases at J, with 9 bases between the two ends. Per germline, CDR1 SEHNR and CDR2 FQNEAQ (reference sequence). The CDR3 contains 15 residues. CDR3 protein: CASSLEGGRNQPQHF. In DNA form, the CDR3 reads TGTGCCAGCAGCTTAGAGGGCGGACGCAATCAGCCCCAGCATTTT.

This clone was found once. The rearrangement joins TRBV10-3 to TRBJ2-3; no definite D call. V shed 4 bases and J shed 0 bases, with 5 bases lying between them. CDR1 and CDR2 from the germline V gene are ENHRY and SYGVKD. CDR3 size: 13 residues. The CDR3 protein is CAISAPSTDTQYF. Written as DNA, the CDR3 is TGTGCCATCAGTGCCCCTAGCACAGATACGCAGTATTTT.

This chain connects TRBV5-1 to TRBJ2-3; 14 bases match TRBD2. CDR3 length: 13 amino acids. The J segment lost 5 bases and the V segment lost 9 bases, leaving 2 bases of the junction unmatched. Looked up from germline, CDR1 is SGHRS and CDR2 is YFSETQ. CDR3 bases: TGCGCCACAGGACTAGCGGGAGGAGATACGCAGTATTTT. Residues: CATGLAGGDTQYF.

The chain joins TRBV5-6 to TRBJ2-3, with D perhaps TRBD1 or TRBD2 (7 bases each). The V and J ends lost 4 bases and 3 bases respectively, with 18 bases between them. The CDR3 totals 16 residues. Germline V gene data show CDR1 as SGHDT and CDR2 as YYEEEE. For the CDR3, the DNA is TGTGCCAGCAGCCTCAGGGGGGGATCGTTGACAGATACGCAGTATTTT. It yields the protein CASSLRGGSLTDTQYF.

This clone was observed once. The CDR3 DNA is TGTGCCAGCGATCCCACGGAGAGGGAAAAACTGTTTTTT. Translated: CASDPTEREKLFF. V gene TRBV6-1 combines with J gene TRBJ1-4; D is unresolved. This CDR3 is built from 13 residues. V dropped 8 bases and J dropped 8 bases, with 15 bases sitting between them. Germline V lookup: CDR1 MNHNS, CDR2 SASEGT.

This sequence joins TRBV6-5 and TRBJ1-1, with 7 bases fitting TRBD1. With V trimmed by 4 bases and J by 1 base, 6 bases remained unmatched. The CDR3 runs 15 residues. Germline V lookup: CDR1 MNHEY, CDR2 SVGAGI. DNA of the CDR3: TGTGCCAGCAGTTTTCCGGGACAGAAGAACACTGAAGCTTTCTTT. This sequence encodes CASSFPGQKNTEAFF.

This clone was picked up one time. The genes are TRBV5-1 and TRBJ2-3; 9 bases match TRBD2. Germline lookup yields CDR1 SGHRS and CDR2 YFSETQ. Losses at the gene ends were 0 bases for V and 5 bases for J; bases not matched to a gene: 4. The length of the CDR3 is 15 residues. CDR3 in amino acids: CASSLGRGRGDTQYF. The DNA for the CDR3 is TGCGCCAGCAGCTTGGGTCGCGGGAGGGGAGATACGCAGTATTTT.

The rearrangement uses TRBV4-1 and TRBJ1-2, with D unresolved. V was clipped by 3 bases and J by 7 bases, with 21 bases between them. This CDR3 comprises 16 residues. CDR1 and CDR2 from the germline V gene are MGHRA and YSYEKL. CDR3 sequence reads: CASSQTPYAVGSGYTF. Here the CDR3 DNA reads TGCGCCAGCAGCCAGACCCCGTATGCCGTCGGATCTGGCTACACCTTC.

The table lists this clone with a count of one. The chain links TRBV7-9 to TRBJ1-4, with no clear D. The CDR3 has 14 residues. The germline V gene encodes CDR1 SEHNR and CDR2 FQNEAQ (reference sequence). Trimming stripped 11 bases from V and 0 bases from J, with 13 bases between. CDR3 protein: CAAVLASTNEKLFF. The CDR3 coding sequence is TGTGCCGCCGTCCTGGCCTCAACTAATGAAAAACTGTTTTTT.

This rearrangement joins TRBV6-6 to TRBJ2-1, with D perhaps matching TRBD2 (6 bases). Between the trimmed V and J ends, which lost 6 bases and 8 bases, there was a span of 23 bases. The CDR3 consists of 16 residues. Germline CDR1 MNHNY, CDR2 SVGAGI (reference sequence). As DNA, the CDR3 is TGTGCCAGCAGCAGAACGACGGCGGGAAGGAAAGATGAGCAGTTCTTC. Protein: CASSRTTAGRKDEQFF.